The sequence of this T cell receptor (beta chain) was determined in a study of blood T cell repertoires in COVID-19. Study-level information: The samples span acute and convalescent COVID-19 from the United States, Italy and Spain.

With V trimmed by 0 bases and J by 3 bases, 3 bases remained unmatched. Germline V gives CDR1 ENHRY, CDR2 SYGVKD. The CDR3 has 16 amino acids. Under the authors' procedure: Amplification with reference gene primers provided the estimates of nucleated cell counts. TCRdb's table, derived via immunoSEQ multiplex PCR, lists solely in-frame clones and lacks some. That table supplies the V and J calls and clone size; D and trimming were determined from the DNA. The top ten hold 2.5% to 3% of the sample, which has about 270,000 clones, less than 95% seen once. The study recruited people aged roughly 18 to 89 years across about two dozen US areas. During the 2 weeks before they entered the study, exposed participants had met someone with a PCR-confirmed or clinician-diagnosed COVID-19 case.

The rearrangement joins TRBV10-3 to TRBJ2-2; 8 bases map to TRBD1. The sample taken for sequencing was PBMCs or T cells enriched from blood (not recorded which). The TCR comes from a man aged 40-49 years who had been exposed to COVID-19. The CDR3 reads CAISESTGDYTGELFF. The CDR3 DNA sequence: TGTGCCATCAGTGAGTCGACAGGGGATTACACCGGGGAGCTGTTTTTT.